These T cell receptor beta chains were read from a single sample in a study of CD8+ T cells in alopecia areata. Produced via immunoSEQ multiplex PCR; TCRdb's table is partial and in-frame only. The sample lists about 210,000 clones, 64% occurring once. Sample: CD4+ T cells sorted from blood, taken at week 4, from a patient treated with tofacitinib. These receptors came from a human donor with alopecia areata. CDR3s include the opening cysteine and the closing phenylalanine or tryptophan. Fields, in order: V gene, D gene, clone size, J gene, CDR3 DNA, CDR3 protein. The D gene is left open where the match is weak. Not all rows give a size; the values are once, few, many and, for expanded clones, a class.

TRBV29-1	-	few	TRBJ2-1	TGCAGCGCAAAGACAGGAGCCTACAATGAGCAGTTCTTC	CSAKTGAYNEQFF
TRBV7-2	-	-	TRBJ2-2	TGTGCCAGCAGCCCAGGCCCACGGGCCGGGGAGCTGTTTTTT	CASSPGPRAGELFF
TRBV2	-	few	TRBJ1-2	TGTGCCAGCACCATCCTCCTTCCCAACTATGGCTACACCTTC	CASTILLPNYGYTF
TRBV25-1	TRBD2	-	TRBJ2-2	TGTGCCAGCTCAGCGGGGGTAACCGGGGAGCTGTTTTTT	CASSAGVTGELFF
TRBV11-2	TRBD2	-	TRBJ2-1	TGTGCCAGCAGCCTGTCTAGCGGGGATCAGTTCTTC	CASSLSSGDQFF
TRBV30	TRBD1	few	TRBJ1-2	TGTGCCTGGAGTTTAAGGACAGGGGGAAAGAGAGGCTACACCTTC	CAWSLRTGGKRGYTF
TRBV30	-	-	TRBJ2-3	TGTGCCTGGAGATGGACTCCTAGCACAGATACGCAGTATTTT	CAWRWTPSTDTQYF
TRBV5-4	-	-	TRBJ1-2	TGTGCCAGCAGCTCGGGCCCGGATAACTATGGCTACACCTTC	CASSSGPDNYGYTF
TRBV29-1	-	-	TRBJ2-5	TGCAGCGTAGGCCTGGGGCTTCAAGAGACCCAGTACTTC	CSVGLGLQETQYF
TRBV23-1	-	few	TRBJ1-6	TGCGCCAGCACCGAGTCCTTCCCAGATTCACCCCTCCACTTT	CASTESFPDSPLHF
TRBV2	-	-	TRBJ2-7	TGTGCCAGCAGTGAAACAACTTACGAGCAGTACTTC	CASSETTYEQYF
TRBV29-1	-	-	TRBJ2-6	TGCAGCTTTTCTGGGGCTGGGGCCAACGTCCTGACTTTC	CSFSGAGANVLTF
TRBV5-1	-	-	TRBJ1-6	TGCGCCAGCAGCCTGGGACAATATAATTCACCCCTCCACTTT	CASSLGQYNSPLHF
TRBV6-5	-	-	TRBJ2-5	TGTGCCAGCAGCCTGAGAGGGATGGAGACCCAGTACTTC	CASSLRGMETQYF
TRBV19	-	-	TRBJ1-1	TGTGCCTCCAGGGGGAACACTGAAGCTTTCTTT	CASRGNTEAFF
TRBV5-5	-	-	TRBJ2-3	TGTGCCAGCAGCTTGGAGCTAGATACGCAGTATTTT	CASSLELDTQYF
TRBV7-2	TRBD2	few	TRBJ2-3	TGTGCCAGCAGCTTAGTAGGCGGGGGATCATGGGATACGCAGTATTTT	CASSLVGGGSWDTQYF
TRBV5-4	-	-	TRBJ2-5	TGTGCCAGCAGCTTGTCCTTCGAGGGGGGGCGTTGGGCCGAGACCCAGTACTTC	CASSLSFEGGRWAETQYF
TRBV29-1	-	-	TRBJ1-1	TGCAGCGTCAACAGGGTCATGAACACTGAAGCTTTCTTT	CSVNRVMNTEAFF
TRBV15	TRBD1	-	TRBJ1-6	TGTGCCACCAGCAGGGTGACAGGGGATTCACCCCTCCACTTT	CATSRVTGDSPLHF
TRBV7-2	-	-	TRBJ2-3	TGTGCCAGCAGCCAGGGAGCCAGCACAGATACGCAGTATTTT	CASSQGASTDTQYF
TRBV6-1	-	-	TRBJ2-1	TGTGCCAGCAATCCGGGACAGCCGGGGGATGAGCAGTTCTTC	CASNPGQPGDEQFF
TRBV5-6	-	-	TRBJ2-1	TGTGCCAGCAGCTTTACACTCCTCAGCTCCTACAATGAGCAGTTCTTC	CASSFTLLSSYNEQFF
TRBV4-1	-	-	TRBJ1-1	TGCGCCAGCAGCCAAGGGTCACAGGGAACCCACATGAACACTGAAGCTTTCTTT	CASSQGSQGTHMNTEAFF
TRBV2	-	few	TRBJ1-4	TGTGCCAGCAGTGAAAGGTGGCAGGGCGATGAAAAACTGTTTTTT	CASSERWQGDEKLFF
TRBV7-9	-	-	TRBJ1-6	TGTGCCAGCTTTCCCGTGGGGGCTTCTGGGTCACCCCTCCACTTT	CASFPVGASGSPLHF
TRBV29-1	TRBD1	-	TRBJ1-2	TGCAGCGAGAGGACAGGGTTAGGTGGCTACACCTTC	CSERTGLGGYTF
TRBV10-3	-	-	TRBJ1-1	TGTGCCATCTGGGCGTTCACTGAAGCTTTCTTT	CAIWAFTEAFF
TRBV4-1	-	-	TRBJ2-3	TGCGCCAGCAGCCAGGATGGGACGGTGGTCGATACGCAGTATTTT	CASSQDGTVVDTQYF
TRBV6-5	-	once	TRBJ1-4	TGTGCCAGCAGCCTCCAAAGGGGGGGTGAAAAACTGTTTTTT	CASSLQRGGEKLFF
TRBV7-9	-	-	TRBJ2-5	TGTGCCAGCAGCCCTCAGGGGGAGGAAGAGACCCAGTACTTC	CASSPQGEEETQYF
TRBV15	-	once	TRBJ1-6	TGTGCCACCACCAGGTCCTATAATTCACCCCTCCACTTT	CATTRSYNSPLHF
TRBV7-9	-	once	TRBJ2-5	TGTGCCAGCAGCCCTACAGGAGAGACCCAGTACTTC	CASSPTGETQYF
TRBV6-6	-	-	TRBJ1-2	TGTGCCAGCAGTTACTCTTCCCAGGCTGCGAGCTACACCTTC	CASSYSSQAASYTF
TRBV2	TRBD1	-	TRBJ1-2	TGTGCCAGCAGAGGACAGGACTATGGCTACACCTTC	CASRGQDYGYTF
TRBV30	-	-	TRBJ2-1	TGTGCCTGGAGTAGTAATGAGCAGTTCTTC	CAWSSNEQFF
TRBV6-5	-	-	TRBJ2-2	TGTGCCAGCAGCTCGGCAGCCGGGGAGCTGTTTTTT	CASSSAAGELFF
TRBV7-2	-	once	TRBJ1-1	TGTGCCAGCAGCACGCACTCGGTGGCCCAACGACGGGCTTTCTTT	CASSTHSVAQRRAFF
TRBV4-3	-	-	TRBJ1-2	TGCGCCAGCAGCCAAGATAGGTCGGGGGCCTATGGCTACACCTTC	CASSQDRSGAYGYTF
TRBV10-2	TRBD2	-	TRBJ2-3	TGCGCCAGTCGGACTAGCCAGGTTGGTGCGCAGTATTTT	CASRTSQVGAQYF
TRBV4-3	-	-	TRBJ2-1	TGCGCCAGCAGCCAAGTACTAGCCGCCTACAATGAGCAGTTCTTC	CASSQVLAAYNEQFF
TRBV6-6	-	-	TRBJ1-6	TGTGCCAGCAGGTATACGGTGACTTCACCCCTCCACTTT	CASRYTVTSPLHF
TRBV5-1	TRBD1	few	TRBJ1-2	TGCGCCAGCAGCCCCTCCGCGACAGGGAAGTACGGCTACACCTTC	CASSPSATGKYGYTF
TRBV21-1	-	-	TRBJ1-5	TGTGCCAGCAGCAAAGAGGGGAGCAATCAGCCCCAGCATTTT	CASSKEGSNQPQHF
TRBV30	TRBD1	-	TRBJ1-5	TGTGCCTGGAACAGGGGGCTTCGGCAGCCCCAGCATTTT	CAWNRGLRQPQHF
TRBV9	-	-	TRBJ1-1	TGTGCCAGCAGCGTGAGGCCGAACACTGAAGCTTTCTTT	CASSVRPNTEAFF
TRBV10-3	-	-	TRBJ2-7	TGTGCCATCAGTGACTGGGGGTACGAGCAGTACTTC	CAISDWGYEQYF
TRBV2	-	-	TRBJ1-1	TGTGCCAGCAGGGACGACAGCACTGAAGCTTTCTTT	CASRDDSTEAFF